These T cell receptor beta chains were read from a single sample in a study of tissue T cells after allogeneic stem cell transplantation. The protocol was immunoSEQ multiplex PCR, while the TCRdb copy is restricted to in-frame clones and leaves out a portion. Among more than 7,500 clones listed, roughly two thirds were seen once. The sequenced sample was tissue from the ileum, obtained at autopsy. The receptors shown here come from a woman aged 18 to 55 with breast cancer. Both conserved end residues are part of each CDR3. The D gene is left open where the match is weak. Clone size is given for some rows only: seen once, a few or many times, or a class if the clone is expanded.

size	length	V	D	J	CDR3	DNA
-	15	TRBV5-1	TRBD2	TRBJ2-7	CASSLEAGVAYEQYF	TGCGCCAGCAGCTTGGAAGCGGGGGTAGCCTACGAGCAGTACTTC
-	18	TRBV30	-	TRBJ1-6	CACSVQRTFRSYNSPLHF	TGTGCCTGCTCAGTACAGAGGACCTTTAGGTCCTATAATTCACCCCTCCACTTT
once	14	TRBV11-2	TRBD1	TRBJ1-1	CASSWGTENTEAFF	TGTGCCAGCAGCTGGGGGACAGAGAACACTGAAGCTTTCTTT
-	14	TRBV6-2/TRBV6-3	-	TRBJ2-7	CASSYVSGSYEQYF	TGTGCCAGCAGTTACGTTTCAGGCTCCTACGAGCAGTACTTC
-	19	TRBV23-1	-	TRBJ1-1	CASSQSNPEELVMNTEAFF	TGCGCCAGCAGTCAATCGAATCCCGAGGAACTAGTTATGAACACTGAAGCTTTCTTT
few	16	TRBV24-1	TRBD2	TRBJ2-1	CATSDPRSGGYNEQFF	TGTGCCACCAGTGATCCCCGGAGCGGGGGATACAATGAGCAGTTCTTC
-	13	TRBV9	-	TRBJ2-4	CASSIDSKNIQYF	TGTGCCAGCAGCATCGATTCCAAAAACATTCAGTACTTC
medium-sized	15	TRBV4-3	-	TRBJ1-5	CASSQERESNQPQHF	TGCGCCAGCAGCCAAGAGAGAGAGAGCAATCAGCCCCAGCATTTT
few	16	TRBV6-2/TRBV6-3	TRBD1	TRBJ2-7	CASSYPDRESLHEQYF	TGTGCCAGCAGTTACCCGGACAGGGAGAGTCTCCACGAGCAGTACTTC
-	14	TRBV4-3	-	TRBJ1-1	CASSAGLVGTEAFF	TGCGCCAGCAGCGCGGGACTTGTGGGGACTGAAGCTTTCTTT
-	14	TRBV20-1	-	TRBJ2-3	CSASWGRGTDTQYF	TGCAGTGCTAGTTGGGGGCGGGGGACAGATACGCAGTATTTT
-	16	TRBV5-6	-	TRBJ1-5	CASSLEPGAEDQPQHF	TGTGCCAGCAGCTTGGAGCCGGGGGCGGAGGATCAGCCCCAGCATTTT
-	13	TRBV7-2	-	TRBJ1-2	CASSRALHYGYTF	TGTGCCAGCAGCCGGGCCCTCCACTATGGCTACACCTTC
-	17	TRBV9	TRBD2	TRBJ2-3	CASSFGLAGERVDTQYF	TGTGCCAGCAGCTTCGGACTAGCGGGGGAAAGGGTGGATACGCAGTATTTT
-	16	TRBV25-1	TRBD2	TRBJ2-1	CASIPVGEGQDNEQFF	TGTGCCAGCATTCCGGTGGGGGAGGGCCAAGACAATGAGCAGTTCTTC
few	11	TRBV12-3/TRBV12-4	-	TRBJ2-3	CASSYVDTQYF	TGTGCCAGCAGTTATGTTGATACGCAGTATTTT
few	12	TRBV11-2	-	TRBJ2-7	CASSLEVHEQYF	TGTGCCAGCAGCTTAGAAGTCCACGAGCAGTACTTC
few	16	TRBV15	TRBD2	TRBJ2-3	CATSRQLAPSTDTQYF	TGTGCCACCAGCAGACAACTAGCGCCTAGCACAGATACGCAGTATTTT
-	12	TRBV6-2/TRBV6-3	-	TRBJ2-2	CASSYFTGELFF	TGTGCCAGCAGTTACTTTACCGGGGAGCTGTTTTTT
-	13	TRBV11-2	-	TRBJ1-1	CASSLRGRPEAFF	TGTGCCAGCAGCCTTCGGGGGAGACCTGAAGCTTTCTTT
-	13	TRBV24-1	-	TRBJ1-1	CATSLPGGSEAFF	TGTGCCACCAGTCTCCCGGGAGGGTCTGAAGCTTTCTTT
-	15	TRBV18	TRBD2	TRBJ2-3	CASTPLAATTDTQYF	TGTGCCAGCACTCCCCTAGCGGCCACCACAGATACGCAGTATTTT
-	15	TRBV6-1	-	TRBJ2-2	CASSEEAASTGELFF	TGTGCCAGCAGTGAAGAGGCAGCAAGCACCGGGGAGCTGTTTTTT
few	13	TRBV7-9	TRBD1	TRBJ1-2	CASSSKTGEGYTF	TGTGCCAGCAGCTCTAAGACAGGGGAGGGCTACACCTTC
-	13	TRBV6-2/TRBV6-3	-	TRBJ2-7	CASSYVASYEQYF	TGTGCCAGCAGTTACGTGGCATCGTACGAGCAGTACTTC
-	14	TRBV5-5	-	TRBJ2-7	CASSFGRPDYEQYF	TGTGCCAGCAGCTTCGGGCGGCCAGACTACGAGCAGTACTTC
-	15	TRBV7-8	-	TRBJ2-6	CASRATVAGANVLTF	TGTGCCAGCAGGGCGACAGTCGCCGGGGCCAACGTCCTGACTTTC
-	15	TRBV4-1	-	TRBJ2-7	CASSQVWRGNDEQYF	TGCGCCAGCAGCCAAGTTTGGAGGGGTAACGACGAGCAGTACTTC
-	18	TRBV6-2/TRBV6-3	-	TRBJ2-1	CASSYRFVGTPTWDEQFF	TGTGCCAGCAGTTATAGGTTTGTGGGGACACCGACATGGGATGAGCAGTTCTTC
-	17	TRBV6-2/TRBV6-3	TRBD2	TRBJ2-5	CASSYSSSGRYQETQYF	TGTGCCAGCAGTTACTCGAGTAGCGGGAGGTACCAAGAGACCCAGTACTTC
medium-sized	15	TRBV28	-	TRBJ1-5	CASSLPGAGNQPQHF	TGTGCCAGCAGTTTACCCGGGGCAGGCAATCAGCCCCAGCATTTT